What follows are 5 T cell receptor delta chains derived from one specimen sequenced in a study of γδ T cells in repeated Plasmodium falciparum infection. Vgamma9/Vdelta2+ and Vdelta2-negative gammadelta T cells were flow-sorted from PBMC for bulk sequencing. TCRdb repeated clone calling on the multiplex PCR reads with CATT. The sample shows 85,000 to 95,000 delta-chain clones, approximately 1.5% of them seen only once. Sequencing input: gamma-delta T cells from blood. The source of these receptors is a pool of human donors (malaria-infected and uninfected, not separated).

Note on this clone: TCRdb's protein, taken from a much larger clone, differs from this DNA's translation at residue 5, likely owing to a read error; the protein displayed comes from the DNA. V is TRDV2 and J is TRDJ2, with TRDD3 matching over 13 bases. The J gene was not available in TCRdb and was assigned here by matching the DNA to germline segments. In germline, CDR1 is GEAIGNYY, CDR2 EKD. This CDR3 spans 20 amino acids. V was clipped by 3 bases and J by 5 bases; unmatched bases: 17. This CDR3 reads CACDLVYPSTGGYGTAQLFF. The CDR3 DNA is TGTGCCTGTGACCTTGTATATCCCAGTACTGGGGGATACGGCACAGCACAACTCTTCTTT.

This clone was seen many times. This sample also contains other DNA sequences that code for the same CDR3. In DNA, the CDR3 is TGTGCTTATAGGAGCCTAACCTTCCTAGAAGAAGGACTAGGGGTGTACACCGATAAACTCATCTTT. It yields the protein CAYRSLTFLEEGLGVYTDKLIF. J is TRDJ1 and V is TRAV38-2/DV8; 8 nucleotides line up with TRDD2. The CDR3 runs to 22 residues. V gave up 1 base and J gave up 0 bases; unmatched junction bases: 23. CDR1 and CDR2 from the germline V gene are TSESDYY and QEAYKQQN.

A note on this clone: A single base is all that separates this from a far larger clone, so a read error is likely. Distinct nucleotide sequences in the sample also encode this CDR3. The chain employs TRDV1 and TRDJ1, with a weak D call TRDD3 (5 bases). No J gene is reported in TCRdb; it was inferred here by comparing the DNA with germline. Looked up from germline, CDR1 is TSWWSYY and CDR2 is QGS. The CDR3 is 21 amino acids. The V gene lost 0 bases and the J gene lost 0 bases, with 26 bases spanning the gap. CDR3 sequence (DNA): TGTGCTCTTGGGGAACTCGTTTTACCCAAGGGGGGGGTTTTCTACACCGATAAACTCATCTTT. It translates to CALGELVLPKGGVFYTDKLIF.

This chain uses TRDV1 with TRDJ1, with 8 bases lining up with TRDD3. No J gene was available from TCRdb, and it was assigned here by a germline match of the DNA. After removal of 4 bases from V and 1 base from J, the junction contained 17 bases not matched to a gene. The CDR3 extends over 19 amino acids. Germline assignment: CDR1 TSWWSYY and CDR2 QGS. CDR3 loop: CALGGLRRSRGYPTDKLIF. In nucleotides, the CDR3 is TGTGCTCTTGGGGGCCTTCGGCGCAGCCGGGGATACCCCACCGATAAACTCATCTTT.

This clone has more than one count but fewer than ten. The mismatch at residue 11 between this DNA's translation and the TCRdb protein of a much larger clone likely reflects a read error; the protein shown is translated from the DNA. The rearrangement joins TRDV2 to TRDJ1; maybe TRDD2 (5 bases). This CDR3 contains 15 residues. CDR1 is GEAIGNYY, CDR2 EKD, per germline. CDR3: CAWAYGGSYTNKLIF. For the CDR3, the DNA is TGTGCCTGGGCCTACGGAGGGTCGTACACCAATAAACTCATCTTT.